The 21 T cell receptor beta chains given below trace back to one sample, sequenced in a study of human T cells and chemical hapten exposure. TCRdb analysed the RACE reads with MiXCR anew, one entry per CDR3 protein. Found here are hundreds of thousands of distinct CDR3 sequences, over 6% of them singletons; the top ten hold more than 5.5%. Described time point: patch test 2, 6 weeks after DPC sensitization. The treatment is: therapeutic diphenylcyclopropenone sensitization with weekly scalp DPC. The specimen was whole blood, collected in connection with sensitization to the hapten diphenylcyclopropenone (DPC). These receptor sequences come from a young woman with alopecia areata. Some clones in this sample may be carry-over from other donors' samples.

The chain links TRBV11-1 to TRBJ1-1, with 7 bases matching TRBD1. The germline CDR1 and CDR2 sequences are SGHAT and FQDESV (reference sequence). The CDR3 spans 14 residues. V shed 1 base and J 11 bases; nucleotides not matched to a gene: 10. DNA for the CDR3: TGTGCCAGCAGCTTAGAGCCGCTGACAGGGCGGGCTTTCTTT. This encodes CASSLEPLTGRAFF.

This clonotype was observed at least ten times. J is TRBJ2-3 and V is TRBV20-1; 7 bases align to TRBD1. After removal of 0 bases from V and 3 bases from J, the junction contained 9 bases not matched to a gene. Germline values: CDR1 DFQATT, CDR2 SNEGSKA (reference sequence). This CDR3 spans 16 amino acids. The CDR3 DNA reads as TGCAGTGCTAGAGAAGTAGGGGGCGGTGAGACAGATACGCAGTATTTT. It specifies CSAREVGGGETDTQYF.

This clonotype occurred many times. This chain links TRBV6-5 with TRBJ1-6; maybe TRBD1 (5 bases). V was shortened by 0 bases and J by 10 bases, with 16 bases between the two germline ends. Germline CDR1 and CDR2: MNHEY and SVGAGI. This CDR3 is 16 amino acids long. This CDR3 is CASSYSSQQGRSPLHF. In nucleotides, the CDR3 is TGTGCCAGCAGTTACTCGAGCCAGCAGGGACGGTCACCCCTCCACTTT.

This clonotype was counted many times. This chain uses TRBV12-3 or TRBV12-4 with TRBJ1-2; 8 bases are shared with TRBD1. V shed 3 bases, J shed 0 bases, and the junction held 9 bases outside the gene matches. The CDR3 runs to 17 residues. The CDR3 DNA reads TGTGCCAGCAGTTTCGGGACCAGGGGGCCTGCTAACTATGGCTACACCTTC. It yields the protein CASSFGTRGPANYGYTF.

This clonotype came up a few times. The chain is built from TRBV7-2 and TRBJ1-1; D gene uncertain. The CDR3 is 18 residues long. V lost 2 bases to trimming and J lost 1 base, with 20 bases between them. Germline lookup yields CDR1 SGHTA and CDR2 FQGNSA. The CDR3 spells CASSLYSSYGHGNTEAFF. In nucleotides, the CDR3 is TGTGCCAGCAGCTTATACAGTAGTTACGGCCATGGGAACACTGAAGCTTTCTTT.

This clonotype was recorded many times. The chain couples TRBV12-3 or TRBV12-4 to TRBJ1-6; D is possibly TRBD1 (5 bases). V lost 1 base and J lost 11, with 9 bases in between. The CDR3 extends over 13 amino acids. As DNA, the CDR3 is TGTGCCAGCAGTTTAGGGGGGAGCGCACCCCTCCACTTT. Amino acids: CASSLGGSAPLHF.

In this sample, this clonotype turned up a few times. In DNA form, the CDR3 reads TGTGCCAGCAGCCCCTCGGGGGGAGGCTGGGGTCCAGATACGCAGTATTTT. Its translation is CASSPSGGGWGPDTQYF. The chain uses TRBV7-9 and TRBJ2-3; 7 positions agree with TRBD2. The CDR3 totals 17 residues. Unmatched junction bases numbered 15, after V lost 5 bases and J lost 4 bases. In germline, CDR1 is SEHNR, CDR2 FQNEAQ (reference sequence).

This clonotype was observed many times. The chain combines TRBV20-1 with TRBJ2-2, with a weak D call TRBD1 (6 bases). The CDR3 is 14 residues long. Germline CDR1 is DFQATT and CDR2 is SNEGSKA (reference sequence). Trimming stripped 6 bases from V and 3 bases from J, with 14 bases between. The chain's CDR3 is CSAARGAHTGELFF. The CDR3 DNA reads TGCAGTGCAGCCAGGGGCGCCCACACCGGGGAGCTGTTTTTT.

V gene TRBV6-5 combines with J gene TRBJ1-1; no clear D. V gave up 3 bases and J gave up 0 bases, with 11 bases separating them. The CDR3 has 15 residues. Germline V gene sequence: CDR1 MNHEY, CDR2 SVGAGI. In DNA form, the CDR3 reads TGTGCCAGCAGTTATGGTCCAGACATGAACACTGAAGCTTTCTTT. Translating it yields CASSYGPDMNTEAFF.

CDR3 region: CAISGRSSGVSSGANVLTF. For the CDR3, the DNA is TGTGCCATCAGTGGTCGCAGTAGCGGGGTCTCCTCTGGGGCCAACGTCCTGACTTTC. V usage is TRBV10-3 and J usage is TRBJ2-6; 8 bases align to TRBD2. V was clipped by 4 bases and J by 0 bases; unmatched bases: 11. Germline lookup yields CDR1 ENHRY and CDR2 SYGVKD. This CDR3 has 19 residues.

This clonotype was seen a handful of times. V gene TRBV3-1 combines with J gene TRBJ2-1, with D tentatively TRBD2 (6 bases). The germline V gene encodes CDR1 LGHDT and CDR2 YNNKEL (reference sequence). V lost 1 base and J lost 6, with 13 bases in between. The CDR3 has 15 amino acids. DNA of the CDR3: TGTGCCAGCAGCCAAGGCGTAGGACTACTCAATGAGCAGTTCTTC. It is translated as CASSQGVGLLNEQFF.

This clonotype occurred many times. The chain joins TRBV20-1 to TRBJ1-1; D call uncertain. Germline V lookup: CDR1 DFQATT, CDR2 SNEGSKA (reference sequence). V lost 6 bases, J lost 3 bases, and 11 bases lay in between. This CDR3 contains 12 residues. The CDR3, as DNA: TGCAGTGCCACCCCCAGTTACACTGAAGCTTTCTTT. Protein sequence: CSATPSYTEAFF.

V usage is TRBV18 and J usage is TRBJ2-3; 8 nucleotides line up with TRBD1. Trimming removed 6 bases from V and 1 base from J; junction bases left unmatched: 6. Germline V gene lookup returns CDR1 KGHSH and CDR2 LQKENI. CDR3 length: 15 residues. The CDR3 loop is CASSSQGAGTDTQYF. The DNA of the CDR3 is TGTGCCAGCTCGTCCCAGGGGGCGGGCACAGATACGCAGTATTTT.

The sample holds many counts of this clonotype. The rearrangement links TRBV12-3 or TRBV12-4 to TRBJ1-1, with D possibly TRBD1 on 6 matching bases. The CDR3 is 16 residues long. Trimming took off 6 bases at V and 3 bases at J, with 20 bases between the two ends. The CDR3 spells CASSLLGASWDTEAFF. The CDR3 coding sequence is TGTGCCAGCAGCCTACTGGGGGCTAGCTGGGACACTGAAGCTTTCTTT.

This rearrangement joins TRBV18 to TRBJ2-3; 7 nucleotides line up with TRBD1. CDR3 length: 15 residues. V was pared by 2 bases and J by 2 bases, with 4 bases of the junction left unmatched. Germline CDR1 and CDR2: KGHSH and LQKENI. The DNA of the CDR3 is TGTGCCAGCTCACCAAGGACAGGACCCACAGATACGCAGTATTTT. Amino acids: CASSPRTGPTDTQYF.

This clonotype was seen only a few times. CDR3 sequence (DNA): TGTGCCAGCAAACGACTAGCGGGGGGGCACACAGATACGCAGTATTTT. This translates into CASKRLAGGHTDTQYF. This chain links TRBV6-5 with TRBJ2-3; TRBD2 aligns across 14 bases. The V gene's germline CDR1 is MNHEY and CDR2 SVGAGI. V was pared by 7 bases and J by 2 bases, with 5 bases of the junction left unmatched. The CDR3 spans 16 residues.

Ten or more counts support this clonotype. J is TRBJ1-6 and V is TRBV11-1; D call uncertain. The CDR3 runs to 14 residues. V lost 5 bases and J 6 bases, leaving 11 bases between the germline ends. In germline, CDR1 is SGHAT, CDR2 FQDESV (reference sequence). CDR3 coding DNA: TGTGCCAGCAGCCTCCTTAGTAGTAATTCACCCCTCCACTTT. Translating it yields CASSLLSSNSPLHF.

This clonotype was seen ten or more times. The genes are TRBV12-3 or TRBV12-4 and TRBJ1-1; tentatively, D is TRBD1 (5 bases). V lost 6 bases and J 1 base, leaving 15 bases between the germline ends. CDR3 length: 15 amino acids. The CDR3 DNA follows: TGTGCCAGCAGCCTTGACAGCGGGGCGAACACTGAAGCTTTCTTT. Amino acid sequence: CASSLDSGANTEAFF.

The chain combines TRBV12-3 or TRBV12-4 with TRBJ1-3; TRBD1 is a possible D gene (6 bases). The length of the CDR3 is 13 residues. CDR3 sequence reads: CGSDSLSGNTIYF. The DNA of the CDR3 is TGTGGATCGGACAGTCTCTCTGGAAACACCATATATTTT.

This clonotype was found many times. The chain joins TRBV3-1 to TRBJ2-7, with TRBD2 identical over 14 bases. The CDR3 contains 16 residues. Losses at the gene ends were 6 bases for V and 7 bases for J; bases not matched to a gene: 11. Germline V gene lookup returns CDR1 LGHDT and CDR2 YNNKEL (reference sequence). Here the CDR3 reads CASSPWTSGGPQEQYF. CDR3 nucleotides: TGTGCCAGCAGTCCTTGGACTAGCGGGGGGCCTCAGGAGCAGTACTTC.

This clonotype was seen many times. The J gene is TRBJ1-4, the V gene TRBV27; no reliable D call. The CDR3 is 13 residues long. Germline V lookup: CDR1 MNHEY, CDR2 SMNVEV (reference sequence). Trimming pared 8 bases from V and 0 bases from J, leaving 7 bases between. CDR3 nucleotide sequence: TGTGCCAGCGGACGAGCAACTAATGAAAAACTGTTTTTT. It is translated as CASGRATNEKLFF.